This T cell receptor (beta chain) was captured by sequencing in a study of T-cell memory formation after mild COVID-19. Whole-study context: The TCR clusters were mostly specific to one donor. Study findings and constraints: Within pre-infection memory, some responding clones were found, suggesting cross-reactive memory joined.

cDNA libraries for TCR alpha and TCR beta, carrying sample barcodes and UMIs, came from 5'RACE with constant-segment primers. TCRdb reanalysed the 5' RACE reads using MiXCR and keeps one entry per CDR3 protein. The sample yields 350,000 to 550,000 distinct CDR3 sequences, more than 15% seen once. This clonotype was seen many times. The antigen is not known. This CDR3 is built from 13 residues. CDR1 is SGHDT, CDR2 YYEEEE, per germline. Trimming removed 1 base at V and 5 bases at J, with 9 bases between. The chain is built from TRBV5-6 and TRBJ2-5, with D unclear. This clonotype originated in a man between 18 and 29 years old who had mild COVID-19 (a few samples of this study predate the infection). Cell type and time point are not known. The source material was PBMCs or a T cell subset sorted from them (not recorded which). DNA for the CDR3: TGTGCCAGCAGCTTGTGGACCCTGGAGACCCAGTACTTC. Its protein is CASSLWTLETQYF.